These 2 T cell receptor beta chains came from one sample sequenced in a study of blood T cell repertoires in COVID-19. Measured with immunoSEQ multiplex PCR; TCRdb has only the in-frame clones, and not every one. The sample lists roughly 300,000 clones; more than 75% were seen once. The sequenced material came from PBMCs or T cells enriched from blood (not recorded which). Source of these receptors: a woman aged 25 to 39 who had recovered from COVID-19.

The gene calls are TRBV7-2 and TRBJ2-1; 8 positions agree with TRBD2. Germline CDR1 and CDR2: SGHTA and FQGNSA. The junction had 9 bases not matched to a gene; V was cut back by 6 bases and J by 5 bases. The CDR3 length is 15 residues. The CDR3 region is CASRLAGGGNNEQFF. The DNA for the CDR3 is TGTGCCAGCAGATTGGCGGGGGGCGGGAACAATGAGCAGTTCTTC.

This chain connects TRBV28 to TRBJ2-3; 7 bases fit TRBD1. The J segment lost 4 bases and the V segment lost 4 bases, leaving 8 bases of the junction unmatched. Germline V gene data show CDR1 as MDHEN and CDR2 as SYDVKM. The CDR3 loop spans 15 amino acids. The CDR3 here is CASSSVHRGADTQYF. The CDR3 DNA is TGTGCCAGCAGTTCTGTACACAGGGGAGCAGATACGCAGTATTTT.